This T cell receptor (beta chain) derives from a study of breast tumors, draining lymph nodes, adjacent tissues (dated by TCRdb to 2015 to 2016). About the study as a whole: Breast cancer patients provided tumor, adjacent nontumor tissue and axillary lymph nodes, and the study compared the TCR beta repertoires across these three sources. The study was designed to assess the relationships and possible T-cell exchange between tumor, surrounding tissue and draining lymph node repertoires in human breast cancer.

The sample was run on an Illumina HiSeq 2000. TCR beta chain libraries were generated through multiplex PCR amplification. High-throughput sequencing was used to analyze the amplified TCR beta chain products. The raw public reads went through TCRdb reprocessing: fastp at Q25, MiXCR clone calling, in-frame beta chains kept. Every entry covers one CDR3 protein and lists the most common genes and DNA from its rows. The sample table contains roughly 15,000 distinct CDR3 sequences; only one count was recorded for roughly 48% of them. Of the sample, about 28% falls within the top ten clones. Ten or more counts support this clonotype. Its antigen is still unknown. No base quality values were provided; no much bigger clone lies one nucleotide off. The investigation overall reported the following: A scenario in which most tumor T cells derive from the lymph node and then expand within tumor tissue was judged to be consistent with the data. The conclusion that tumor T cells originate in lymph nodes was presented as consistent with a hypothesis rather than as directly demonstrated. In luminal-like breast cancer, tumor and nontumor tissue repertoires resembled each other significantly more than in basal-like breast cancer. Tumor T-cell repertoires showed less diversity than lymph node repertoires and more diversity than nontumor tissue repertoires, and tumor T-cell repertoires showed preferential V and J gene usage.

Adjacent samples consisted of nontumor breast tissue surrounding the tumor. The germline V gene encodes CDR1 SGDLS and CDR2 YYNGEE. The CDR3, cysteine through phenylalanine, is 17 amino acids long. Only the CDR3 region is kept as DNA, spanning 51 bases read in frame from base 1. Trimmed from V: 7 bases; trimmed from J: 6 bases; junction bases lacking a gene match: 12. This clonotype was sampled from a female donor with breast cancer. Some clones in this sample may be carry-over from other donors' samples. Sequences were obtained from tumor-adjacent breast tissue. Recombination linked TRBV9 to TRBJ2-1; 14 central nucleotides agree with TRBD2. The DNA is as follows: TGTGCCAGCGACGGGGGGACTAGCGGGAGAAAGGCCAATGAGCAGTTCTTC. Translated, this is CASDGGTSGRKANEQFF.